The clone carrying this T cell receptor (beta chain) was observed a single time. These data are taken from a study of cytomegalovirus exposure and HLA in healthy donors. PCR employed 60 Vbeta and 13 Jbeta primers. Method: immunoSEQ multiplex PCR; TCRdb's copy keeps in-frame clones and lacks some. The table has approximately 190,000 clones, around 64% seen once. J gave up 3 bases and V 5 bases, and 8 bases lay outside the gene matches. In germline, CDR1 is SEHNR, CDR2 FQNEAQ (reference sequence). The CDR3 length is 16 residues. The V call is TRBV7-9, the J call TRBJ2-1; 9 bases align to TRBD1. The receptor was isolated from a man in his forties or fifties in good health and CMV-seropositive. Sequencing was done on a sample of PBMCs. CDR3 bases: TGTGCCAGCAGCGCCTCGACAGGGGGTCACTACAATGAGCAGTTCTTC. Protein product: CASSASTGGHYNEQFF.